A selection of T cell receptor beta chains follows, all from one sample in a study of CD8+ T cells in alopecia areata. Profiled with immunoSEQ multiplex PCR; TCRdb holds only in-frame clones, not every one. The table includes around 100,000 clones, just over 85% detected once. Here the sequenced sample was CD8+ T cells sorted from blood, taken around week 34, from a patient treated with tofacitinib. These receptor sequences come from a human donor with alopecia areata. The CDR3 runs from the conserved cysteine through the conserved F or W. A D gene is named only where the DNA matches it firmly. Clone size is given for some rows only: seen once, a few or many times, or a class if the clone is expanded.

D gene,V gene,clone size,J gene,CDR3 protein,CDR3 DNA
.,TRBV7-9,.,TRBJ2-5,CASSLDASHQETQYF,TGTGCCAGCAGCTTAGATGCGTCCCACCAAGAGACCCAGTACTTC
.,TRBV14,.,TRBJ2-1,CASSQDYAKYHNEQFF,TGTGCCAGCAGCCAAGATTACGCTAAATATCACAATGAGCAGTTCTTC
.,TRBV29-1,.,TRBJ2-7,CSVVLQEKLSYEQYF,TGCAGCGTTGTCCTACAGGAGAAATTATCCTACGAGCAGTACTTC
.,TRBV4-2,.,TRBJ1-1,CASSQVVFTEAFF,TGTGCCAGCAGCCAAGTGGTTTTTACTGAAGCTTTCTTT
TRBD2,TRBV7-8,few,TRBJ2-7,CASSLAGGYEQYF,TGTGCCAGCAGCTTAGCGGGAGGGTACGAGCAGTACTTC
.,TRBV13,.,TRBJ1-1,CASSPANTEAFF,TGTGCCAGCAGCCCAGCGAACACTGAAGCTTTCTTT
.,TRBV5-6,few,TRBJ2-2,CASSLWIPNTGELFF,TGTGCCAGCAGCTTGTGGATCCCGAACACCGGGGAGCTGTTTTTT
TRBD2,TRBV5-1,.,TRBJ2-7,CASSTGTNSYEQYF,TGCGCCAGCAGCACCGGGACTAACTCCTACGAGCAGTACTTC
.,TRBV7-9,.,TRBJ1-4,CASSLEPGSEKLFF,TGTGCCAGCAGCTTAGAGCCGGGGTCAGAAAAACTGTTTTTT
TRBD2,TRBV25-1,.,TRBJ2-1,CAAGAGGEQFF,TGTGCCGCGGGAGCGGGAGGGGAGCAGTTCTTC
TRBD2,TRBV5-4,.,TRBJ2-2,CASSLGLAGDSLNTGELFF,TGTGCCAGCAGCTTGGGACTAGCGGGGGACTCACTAAACACCGGGGAGCTGTTTTTT
TRBD1,TRBV7-6,.,TRBJ2-7,CASGPQGEYEQYF,TGTGCCAGCGGGCCACAGGGGGAATACGAGCAGTACTTC
TRBD1,TRBV5-6,.,TRBJ2-7,CASSSQPGQGISYEQYF,TGTGCCAGCAGCTCACAACCGGGACAGGGGATCTCCTACGAGCAGTACTTC
.,TRBV29-1,few,TRBJ2-1,CSVEEHSYNEQFF,TGCAGCGTTGAAGAGCACAGCTACAATGAGCAGTTCTTC
.,TRBV9,few,TRBJ2-5,CASSVAASARETQYF,TGTGCCAGCAGCGTAGCGGCTAGCGCTCGGGAGACCCAGTACTTC
TRBD1,TRBV11-2,.,TRBJ2-7,CASSLDSSGGYYEQYF,TGTGCCAGCAGCTTAGACTCGTCAGGGGGTTACTACGAGCAGTACTTC
.,TRBV7-6,.,TRBJ2-1,CASSSWTRRNEQFF,TGTGCCAGCAGCTCCTGGACTCGAAGGAATGAGCAGTTCTTC
TRBD1,TRBV7-8,.,TRBJ2-4,CASSPGWTGLAKNIQYF,TGTGCCAGCAGCCCAGGATGGACAGGCTTAGCCAAAAACATTCAGTACTTC
.,TRBV25-1,.,TRBJ1-4,CASIGEKLFF,TGTGCCAGCATAGGGGAAAAACTGTTTTTT
TRBD1,TRBV11-2,.,TRBJ2-7,CASSLRQGSSYEQYF,TGTGCCAGCAGCCTGAGACAGGGGAGCTCCTACGAGCAGTACTTC
.,TRBV2,.,TRBJ2-1,CASSERAYKGDNEQFF,TGTGCCAGCAGTGAACGGGCTTATAAGGGGGATAATGAGCAGTTCTTC
TRBD2,TRBV11-2,.,TRBJ2-3,CASSLDVWSSGRAADTQYF,TGTGCCAGCAGCTTAGATGTGTGGTCCAGCGGGAGGGCCGCAGATACGCAGTATTTT
TRBD1,TRBV7-9,.,TRBJ2-4,CASRSDREGNIQYF,TGTGCCAGCAGATCCGACAGGGAAGGAAACATTCAGTACTTC
.,TRBV4-1,.,TRBJ2-3,CASSQDGSSADTQYF,TGCGCCAGCAGCCAAGACGGGAGCAGTGCAGATACGCAGTATTTT
TRBD1,TRBV9,.,TRBJ2-5,CASSPPTGIETQYF,TGTGCCAGCAGCCCCCCGACAGGGATCGAGACCCAGTACTTC
TRBD2,TRBV29-1,.,TRBJ2-7,CSVESPGLAYEQYF,TGCAGCGTGGAGTCCCCGGGACTAGCATACGAGCAGTACTTC
TRBD1,TRBV7-6,.,TRBJ2-7,CASSKTGGDEQYF,TGTGCCAGCAGCAAGACAGGGGGCGACGAGCAGTACTTC
TRBD2,TRBV29-1,.,TRBJ2-1,CSVDSGSEFEQFF,TGCAGCGTTGACAGCGGGAGTGAATTTGAGCAGTTCTTC
.,TRBV7-3,.,TRBJ2-6,CASSSSARGTDYSGANVLTF,TGTGCCAGCAGCTCTTCCGCGAGAGGGACGGACTACTCTGGGGCCAACGTCCTGACTTTC
.,TRBV29-1,.,TRBJ1-1,CSVERPGLNTEAFF,TGCAGCGTTGAACGTCCCGGGCTGAACACTGAAGCTTTCTTT
TRBD2,TRBV7-9,.,TRBJ2-6,CASRSGLAGSGANVLTF,TGTGCCAGCAGGTCGGGACTAGCGGGCTCTGGGGCCAACGTCCTGACTTTC
.,TRBV4-1,.,TRBJ2-1,CASSQDPGLHYNEQFF,TGCGCCAGCAGCCAAGATCCGGGGCTTCATTACAATGAGCAGTTCTTC
.,TRBV6-6,.,TRBJ2-2,CACGAGELFF,TGTGCCTGCGGGGCCGGGGAGCTGTTTTTT
.,TRBV19,few,TRBJ2-1,CASSRTGGGTYNEQFF,TGTGCCAGTTCTCGTACAGGCGGAGGAACCTACAATGAGCAGTTCTTC
.,TRBV29-1,.,TRBJ2-7,CSVGASSSYEQYF,TGCAGCGTGGGGGCCTCAAGCAGTTACGAGCAGTACTTC
.,TRBV30,.,TRBJ2-7,CAWSPTSRPHYEQYF,TGTGCCTGGAGTCCCACGTCCCGACCCCACTACGAGCAGTACTTC